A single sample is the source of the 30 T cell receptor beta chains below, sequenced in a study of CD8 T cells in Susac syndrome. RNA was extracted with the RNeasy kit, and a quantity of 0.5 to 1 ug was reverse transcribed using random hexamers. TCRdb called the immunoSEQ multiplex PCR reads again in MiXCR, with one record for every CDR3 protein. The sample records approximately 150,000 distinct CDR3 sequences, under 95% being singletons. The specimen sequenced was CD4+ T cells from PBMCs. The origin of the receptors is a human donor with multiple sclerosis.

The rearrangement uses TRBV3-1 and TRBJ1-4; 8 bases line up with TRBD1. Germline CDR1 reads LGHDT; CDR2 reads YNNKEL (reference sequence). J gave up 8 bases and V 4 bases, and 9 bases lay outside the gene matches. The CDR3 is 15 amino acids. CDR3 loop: CASSPRTGWDEKLFF. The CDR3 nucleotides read TGTGCCAGCAGCCCACGGACAGGGTGGGACGAAAAACTGTTTTTT. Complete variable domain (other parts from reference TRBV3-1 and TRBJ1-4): DTAVSQTPKYLVTQMGNDKSIKCEQNLGHDTMYWYKQDSKKFLKIMFSYNNKELIINETVPNRFSPKSPDKAHLNLHINSLELGDSAVYFCASSPRTGWDEKLFFGSGTQLSVL.

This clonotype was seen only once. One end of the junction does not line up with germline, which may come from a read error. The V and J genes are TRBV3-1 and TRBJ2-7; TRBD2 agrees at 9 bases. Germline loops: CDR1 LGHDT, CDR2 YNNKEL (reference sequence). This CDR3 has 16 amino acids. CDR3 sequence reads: CASSQGASGARYEQYF. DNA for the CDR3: TGTGCCAGCAGTCAAGGGGCTAGCGGGGCCCGCTACGAGCAGTACTTC.

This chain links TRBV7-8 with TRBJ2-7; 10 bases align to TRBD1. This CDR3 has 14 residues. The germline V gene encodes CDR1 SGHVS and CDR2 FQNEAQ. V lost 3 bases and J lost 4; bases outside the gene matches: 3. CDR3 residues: CASSLGTGVYEQYF. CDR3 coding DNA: TGTGCCAGCAGCTTGGGGACAGGGGTTTACGAGCAGTACTTC.

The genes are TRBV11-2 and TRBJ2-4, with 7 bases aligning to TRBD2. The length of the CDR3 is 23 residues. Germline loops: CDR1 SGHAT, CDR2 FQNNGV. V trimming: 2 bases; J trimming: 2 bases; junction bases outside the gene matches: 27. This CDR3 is CASSLRSGLAEDRRVVTKNIQYF. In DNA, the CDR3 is TGTGCCAGCAGCTTACGATCCGGGCTAGCGGAAGATCGGCGTGTCGTCACCAAAAACATTCAGTACTTC.

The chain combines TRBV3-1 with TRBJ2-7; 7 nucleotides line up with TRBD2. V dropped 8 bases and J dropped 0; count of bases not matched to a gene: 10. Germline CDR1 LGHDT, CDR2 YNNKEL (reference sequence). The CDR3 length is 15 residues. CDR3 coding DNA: TGTGCCAGCCAGCTCGGGCTAGCGGCCTCCTACGAGCAGTACTTC. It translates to CASQLGLAASYEQYF.

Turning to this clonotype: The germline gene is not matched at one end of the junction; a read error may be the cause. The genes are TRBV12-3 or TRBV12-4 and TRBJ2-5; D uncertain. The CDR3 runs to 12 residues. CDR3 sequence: CASSTAREAQYF. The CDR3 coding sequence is TGTGCCAGCAGTACAGCAAGAGAGGCCCAGTACTTC.

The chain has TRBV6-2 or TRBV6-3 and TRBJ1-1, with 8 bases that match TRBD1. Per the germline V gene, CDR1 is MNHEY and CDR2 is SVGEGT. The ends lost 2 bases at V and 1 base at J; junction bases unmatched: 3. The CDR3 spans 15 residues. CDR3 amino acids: CASSYPGTGNTEAFF. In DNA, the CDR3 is TGTGCCAGCAGTTACCCCGGGACAGGGAACACTGAAGCTTTCTTT.

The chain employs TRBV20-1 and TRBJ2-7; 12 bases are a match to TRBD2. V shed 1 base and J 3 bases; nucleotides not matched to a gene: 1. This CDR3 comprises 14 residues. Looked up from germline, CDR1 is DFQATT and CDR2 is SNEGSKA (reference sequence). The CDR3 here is CSARGLAGDYEQYF. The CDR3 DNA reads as TGCAGTGCTAGAGGACTAGCGGGAGACTACGAGCAGTACTTC.

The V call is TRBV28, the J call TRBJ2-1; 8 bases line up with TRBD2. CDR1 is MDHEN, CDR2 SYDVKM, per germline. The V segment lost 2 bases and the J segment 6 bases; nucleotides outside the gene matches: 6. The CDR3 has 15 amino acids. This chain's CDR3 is CASSLQGAGVNEQFF. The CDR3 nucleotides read TGTGCCAGCAGTTTACAAGGAGCGGGAGTCAATGAGCAGTTCTTC.

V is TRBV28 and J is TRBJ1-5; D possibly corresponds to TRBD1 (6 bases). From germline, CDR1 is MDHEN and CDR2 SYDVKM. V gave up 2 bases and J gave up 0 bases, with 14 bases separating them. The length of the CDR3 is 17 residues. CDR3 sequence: CASSLMGARDSNQPQHF. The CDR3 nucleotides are TGTGCCAGCAGTTTAATGGGGGCCCGCGATAGCAATCAGCCCCAGCATTTT. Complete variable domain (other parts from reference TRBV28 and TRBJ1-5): DVKVTQSSRYLVKRTGEKVFLECVQDMDHENMFWYRQDPGLGLRLIYFSYDVKMKEKGDIPEGYSVSREKKERFSLILESASTNQTSMYLCASSLMGARDSNQPQHFGDGTRLSIL.

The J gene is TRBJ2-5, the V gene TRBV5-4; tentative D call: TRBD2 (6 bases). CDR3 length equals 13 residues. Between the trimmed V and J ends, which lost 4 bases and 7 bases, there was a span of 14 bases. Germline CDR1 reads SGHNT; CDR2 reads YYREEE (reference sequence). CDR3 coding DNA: TGTGCCAGCAGCCCGGACTATTCAGGGACCCAGTACTTC. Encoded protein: CASSPDYSGTQYF.

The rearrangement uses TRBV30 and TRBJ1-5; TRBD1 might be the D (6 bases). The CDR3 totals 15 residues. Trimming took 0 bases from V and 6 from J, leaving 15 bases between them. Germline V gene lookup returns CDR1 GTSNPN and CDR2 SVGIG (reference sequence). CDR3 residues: CAWSVLGASPQPQHF. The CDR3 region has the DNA TGTGCCTGGAGTGTACTGGGGGCCTCCCCTCAGCCCCAGCATTTT. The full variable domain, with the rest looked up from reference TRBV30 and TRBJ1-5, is SQTIHQWPATLVQPVGSPLSLECTVEGTSNPNLYWYRQAAGRGLQLLFYSVGIGQISSEVPQNLSASRPQDRQFILSSKKLLLSDSGFYLCAWSVLGASPQPQHFGDGTRLSIL.

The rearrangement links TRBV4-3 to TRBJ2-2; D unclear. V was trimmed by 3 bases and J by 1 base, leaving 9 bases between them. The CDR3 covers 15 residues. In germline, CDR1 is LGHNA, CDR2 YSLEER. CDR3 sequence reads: CASSQRTQNTGELFF. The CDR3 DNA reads TGCGCCAGCAGCCAGAGGACCCAGAACACCGGGGAGCTGTTTTTT.

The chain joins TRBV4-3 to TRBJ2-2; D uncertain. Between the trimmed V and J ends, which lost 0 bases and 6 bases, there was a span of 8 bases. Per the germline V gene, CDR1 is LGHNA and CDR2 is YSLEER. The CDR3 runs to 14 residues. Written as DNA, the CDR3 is TGCGCCAGCAGCCAAGATACCAAGGCCGGGGAGCTGTTTTTT. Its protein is CASSQDTKAGELFF.

The CDR3 region has the DNA TGTGCCAGCAGCTTAGGACAGGGGGCAAGCAATCAGCCCCAGCATTTT. Translated, it gives CASSLGQGASNQPQHF. This chain connects TRBV7-9 to TRBJ1-5; 10 nucleotides align to TRBD1. Unmatched junction bases numbered 1, after V lost 1 base and J lost 1 base. Germline V gene sequence: CDR1 SEHNR, CDR2 FQNEAQ (reference sequence). The CDR3 extends over 16 amino acids.

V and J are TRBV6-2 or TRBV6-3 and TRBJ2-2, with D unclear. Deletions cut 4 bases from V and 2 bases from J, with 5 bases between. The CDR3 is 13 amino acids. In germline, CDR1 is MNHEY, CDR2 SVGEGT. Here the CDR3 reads CASSWHNTGELFF. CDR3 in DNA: TGTGCCAGCAGTTGGCATAACACCGGGGAGCTGTTTTTT.

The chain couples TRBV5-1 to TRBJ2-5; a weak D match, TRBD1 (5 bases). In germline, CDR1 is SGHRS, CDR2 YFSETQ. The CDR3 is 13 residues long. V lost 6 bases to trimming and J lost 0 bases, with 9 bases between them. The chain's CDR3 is CASTDRHQETQYF. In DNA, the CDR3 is TGCGCCAGCACTGACAGACACCAAGAGACCCAGTACTTC.

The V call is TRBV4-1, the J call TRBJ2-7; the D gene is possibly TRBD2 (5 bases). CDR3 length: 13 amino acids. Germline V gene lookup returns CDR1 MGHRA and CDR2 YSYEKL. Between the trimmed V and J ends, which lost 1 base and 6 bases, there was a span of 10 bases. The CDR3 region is CASSQVGVGEQYF. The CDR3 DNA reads TGCGCCAGCAGCCAAGTCGGGGTCGGCGAGCAGTACTTC.

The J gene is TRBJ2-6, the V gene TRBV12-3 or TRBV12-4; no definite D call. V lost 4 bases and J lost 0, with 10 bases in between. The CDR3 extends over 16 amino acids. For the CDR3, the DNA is TGTGCCAGCAGTTCCTCCCCGCACTCTGGGGCCAACGTCCTGACTTTC. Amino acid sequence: CASSSSPHSGANVLTF.

For the CDR3, the DNA is TGCGCCAGCAGCCGGCAGCCGGGAGTTATGATAGTCAACTATGGCTACACCTTC. As protein: CASSRQPGVMIVNYGYTF. The chain links TRBV5-1 to TRBJ1-2; D is uncertain. CDR3 length equals 18 residues. Per germline, CDR1 SGHRS and CDR2 YFSETQ. The V and J ends lost 4 bases and 2 bases respectively, with 24 bases between them. Drawing the rest from reference TRBV5-1 and TRBJ1-2, the complete variable domain is KAGVTQTPRYLIKTRGQQVTLSCSPISGHRSVSWYQQTPGQGLQFLFEYFSETQRNKGNFPGRFSGRQFSNSRSEMNVSTLELGDSALYLCASSRQPGVMIVNYGYTFGSGTRLTVV.

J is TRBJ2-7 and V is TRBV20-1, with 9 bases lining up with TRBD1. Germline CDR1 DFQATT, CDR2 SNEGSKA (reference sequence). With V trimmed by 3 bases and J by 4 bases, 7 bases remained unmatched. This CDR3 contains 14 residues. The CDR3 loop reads CSASPGTGLYEQYF. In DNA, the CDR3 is TGCAGTGCTAGCCCCGGGACAGGGCTATACGAGCAGTACTTC.

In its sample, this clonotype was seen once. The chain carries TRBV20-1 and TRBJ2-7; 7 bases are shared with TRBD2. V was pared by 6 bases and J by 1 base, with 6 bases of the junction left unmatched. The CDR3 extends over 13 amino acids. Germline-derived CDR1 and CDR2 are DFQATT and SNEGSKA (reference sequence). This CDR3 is CSAAPSGSYEQYF. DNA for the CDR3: TGCAGTGCGGCTCCTAGCGGATCCTACGAGCAGTACTTC.

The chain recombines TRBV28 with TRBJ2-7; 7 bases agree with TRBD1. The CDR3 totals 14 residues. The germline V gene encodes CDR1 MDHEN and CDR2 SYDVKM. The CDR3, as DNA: TGTGACGTCCCTATGAGGGGGCCCTCCTACGAGCAGTACTTC. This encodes CDVPMRGPSYEQYF.

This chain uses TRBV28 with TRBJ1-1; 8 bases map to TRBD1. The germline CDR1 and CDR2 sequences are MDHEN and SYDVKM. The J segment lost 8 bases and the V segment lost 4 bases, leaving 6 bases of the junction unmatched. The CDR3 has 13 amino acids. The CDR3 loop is CASSWDRSVEAFF. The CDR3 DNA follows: TGTGCCAGCAGTTGGGACAGGTCCGTAGAAGCTTTCTTT.

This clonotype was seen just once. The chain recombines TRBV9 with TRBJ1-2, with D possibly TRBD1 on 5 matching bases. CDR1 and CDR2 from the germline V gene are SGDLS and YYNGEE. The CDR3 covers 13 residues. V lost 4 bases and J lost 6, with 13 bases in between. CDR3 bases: TGTGCCAGCAGCCCCCGGATGGGGCATGGCTACACCTTC. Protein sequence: CASSPRMGHGYTF.

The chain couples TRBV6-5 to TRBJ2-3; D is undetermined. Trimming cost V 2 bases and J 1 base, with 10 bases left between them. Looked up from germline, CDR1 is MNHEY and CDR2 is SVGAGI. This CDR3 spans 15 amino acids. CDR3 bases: TGTGCCAGCAGTTACACCCAACTCCGCACAGATACGCAGTATTTT. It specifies CASSYTQLRTDTQYF.

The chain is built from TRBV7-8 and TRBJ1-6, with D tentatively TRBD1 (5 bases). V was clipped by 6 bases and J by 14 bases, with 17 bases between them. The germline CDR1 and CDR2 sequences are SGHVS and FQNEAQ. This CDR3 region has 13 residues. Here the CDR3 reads CASSSRETSALHF. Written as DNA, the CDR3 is TGTGCCAGCAGTTCCAGGGAAACCTCAGCCCTCCACTTT.

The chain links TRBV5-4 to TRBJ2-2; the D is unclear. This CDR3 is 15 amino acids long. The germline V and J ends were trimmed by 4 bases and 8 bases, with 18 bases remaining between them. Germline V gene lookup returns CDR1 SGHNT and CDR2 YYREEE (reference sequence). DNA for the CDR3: TGTGCCAGCAGCCAGGACGGCTCCCGATGGGGGGAGCTGTTTTTT. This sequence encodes CASSQDGSRWGELFF.

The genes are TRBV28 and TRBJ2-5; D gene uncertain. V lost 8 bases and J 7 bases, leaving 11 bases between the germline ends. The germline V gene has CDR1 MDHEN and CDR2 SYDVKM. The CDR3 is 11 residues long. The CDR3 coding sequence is TGTGCCAGCTTTTTGACTCCGACCCAGTACTTC. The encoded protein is CASFLTPTQYF.

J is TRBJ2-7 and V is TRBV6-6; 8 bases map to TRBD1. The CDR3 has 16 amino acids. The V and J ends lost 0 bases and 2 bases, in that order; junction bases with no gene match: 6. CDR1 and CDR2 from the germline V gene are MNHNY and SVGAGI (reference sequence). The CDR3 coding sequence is TGTGCCAGCAGTTACTCGGGCAGGGGGCGCCCCTACGAGCAGTACTTC. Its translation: CASSYSGRGRPYEQYF.